Below are 27 T cell receptor beta chains sequenced from a single sample in a study of Tregs in tolerant kidney transplant recipients. Here immunoSEQ multiplex PCR was the method, and the copy in TCRdb shows in-frame clones only, minus some. The table lists around 20,000 clones, approximately 80% of them singletons. Sample: Tregs from blood. The receptors were gathered from a human donor in good health.

The chain is built from TRBV27 and TRBJ1-6; TRBD1 might be the D (5 bases). Trimming removed 3 bases from V and 15 bases from J, with 21 bases in between. In germline, CDR1 is MNHEY, CDR2 SMNVEV (reference sequence). The CDR3 has 15 residues. The CDR3 here is CASSFVAVGTSLLHF. The CDR3 DNA follows: TGTGCCAGCAGTTTTGTGGCGGTGGGGACCTCTCTCCTCCACTTT.

The gene calls are TRBV4-3 and TRBJ2-7; the match to TRBD2 covers 16 bases. This CDR3 has 19 residues. From germline, CDR1 is LGHNA and CDR2 YSLEER. V was clipped by 0 bases and J by 3 bases; unmatched bases: 8. CDR3 nucleotides: TGCGCCAGCAGCCAAGAACCGGGACTAGCGGGAGGGCACCTCTACGAGCAGTACTTC. Protein sequence: CASSQEPGLAGGHLYEQYF.

Relative to its sample, this clone is medium-sized. The chain combines TRBV11-3 with TRBJ2-1; perhaps TRBD2 as D (6 bases). Germline V gene sequence: CDR1 SGHNT, CDR2 YENEEA. CDR3 length: 15 residues. Between the trimmed V and J ends, which lost 1 base and 5 bases, there was a span of 12 bases. CDR3 sequence reads: CASSLGGERDNEQFF. The CDR3 nucleotides are TGTGCCAGCAGCTTAGGCGGGGAACGGGACAATGAGCAGTTCTTC.

This sequence joins TRBV2 and TRBJ2-5, with D hard to call. Germline CDR1 reads SNHLY; CDR2 reads FYNNEI. V was pared by 8 bases and J by 3 bases, with 10 bases between. CDR3 size: 12 residues. CDR3 nucleotides: TGTGCCAGCGGTGTGTTGGAAGAGACCCAGTACTTC. It is translated as CASGVLEETQYF.

The chain links TRBV5-1 to TRBJ2-3; 9 bases match TRBD1. The CDR3 contains 14 residues. J was trimmed by 5 bases and V by 5 bases; bases with no gene match: 6. Per germline, CDR1 SGHRS and CDR2 YFSETQ. The CDR3 here is CASSRDRDRDTQYF. The CDR3 DNA is TGCGCCAGCAGTCGGGACAGGGATAGAGATACGCAGTATTTT.

V gene TRBV11-1 combines with J gene TRBJ1-1; the D gene is possibly TRBD1 (6 bases). This CDR3 has 13 amino acids. Germline V gives CDR1 SGHAT, CDR2 FQDESV (reference sequence). Trimming shortened V by 6 bases and J by 11 bases, and 19 bases separated the two germline ends. CDR3 loop: CASRGGAAGAAFF. The CDR3 bases are TGTGCCAGCAGGGGGGGGGCCGCAGGGGCGGCTTTCTTT. The variable domain in full, completed from reference TRBV11-1 and TRBJ1-1, reads EAEVAQSPRYKITEKSQAVAFWCDPISGHATLYWYRQILGQGPELLVQFQDESVVDDSQLPKDRFSAERLKGVDSTLKIQPAELGDSAMYLCASRGGAAGAAFFGQGTRLTVV.

The CDR3 here is CASTGGRGYQPQHF. For the CDR3, the DNA is TGTGCCAGCACTGGGGGGAGGGGGTATCAGCCCCAGCATTTT. The chain recombines TRBV6-1 with TRBJ1-5, with D perhaps matching TRBD1 (6 bases). Germline V gene lookup returns CDR1 MNHNS and CDR2 SASEGT. Trimming shortened V by 7 bases and J by 5 bases, and 15 bases separated the two germline ends. This CDR3 contains 14 residues.

This chain connects TRBV7-7 to TRBJ2-5; D not certain. The germline gives CDR1 SSHAT, CDR2 FNYEAQ (reference sequence). The CDR3 is made up of 13 amino acids. Trimming took 1 base from V and 5 from J, leaving 8 bases between them. The CDR3 coding sequence is TGTGCCAGCAGCTTAGGAACGAGGGAGACCCAGTACTTC. Translating it yields CASSLGTRETQYF.

The rearrangement links TRBV19 to TRBJ2-1; D uncertain. Germline V gene sequence: CDR1 LNHDA, CDR2 SQIVND (reference sequence). V dropped 10 bases and J dropped 3 bases, with 7 bases sitting between them. This CDR3 region has 11 residues. In nucleotides, the CDR3 is TGTGCCACTACAAACTACAATGAGCAGTTCTTC. It yields the protein CATTNYNEQFF.

This clone has only a few counts. V is TRBV6-1 and J is TRBJ2-7, with unresolved D. This CDR3 has 12 residues. CDR1 is MNHNS, CDR2 SASEGT, per germline. V dropped 5 bases and J dropped 1 base, with 6 bases sitting between them. The CDR3: CASSTQSYEQYF. The CDR3 DNA sequence: TGTGCCAGCAGTACCCAATCCTACGAGCAGTACTTC.

The genes are TRBV6-5 and TRBJ1-4; 7 bases align to TRBD1. V lost 8 bases and J lost 11; bases outside the gene matches: 8. Germline V gene lookup returns CDR1 MNHEY and CDR2 SVGAGI. The CDR3 has 12 amino acids. The CDR3 spells CASGSTGWKLFF. DNA for the CDR3: TGTGCCAGCGGGTCGACAGGGTGGAAACTGTTTTTT.

The chain employs TRBV14 and TRBJ2-5, with TRBD2 identical over 8 bases. The germline gives CDR1 SGHDN, CDR2 FVKESK. The CDR3 loop spans 16 amino acids. J lost 1 base, V lost 4 bases, and 8 bases had no gene match. The CDR3 loop reads CASSPRRAGGQETQYF. The CDR3 region has the DNA TGTGCCAGCAGCCCCCGGCGGGCGGGGGGCCAAGAGACCCAGTACTTC.

The chain is built from TRBV11-3 and TRBJ2-3; D is tentatively TRBD1 or TRBD2 (5 bases each). This CDR3 is built from 16 residues. V gave up 0 bases and J gave up 4 bases, with 14 bases separating them. Looked up from germline, CDR1 is SGHNT and CDR2 is YENEEA. DNA for the CDR3: TGTGCCAGCAGCTTAGATCTCGTCCGGGGCGCAGATACGCAGTATTTT. It specifies CASSLDLVRGADTQYF.

The chain has TRBV7-2 and TRBJ1-6; possible D gene TRBD1, 5 bases. Trimming stripped 2 bases from V and 10 bases from J, with 12 bases between. There are 14 residues in the CDR3. CDR1 is SGHTA, CDR2 FQGNSA, per germline. In nucleotides, the CDR3 is TGTGCCAGCAGCTTAATGCAGGGAAGGTCACCCCTCCACTTT. This encodes CASSLMQGRSPLHF.

The genes are TRBV12-5 and TRBJ1-1; D unresolved. This CDR3 spans 13 amino acids. V was shortened by 9 bases and J by 0 bases, with 11 bases between the two germline ends. Germline CDR1 is LGHNT and CDR2 is FRNRAP. The CDR3 loop reads CASARPLNTEAFF. DNA for the CDR3: TGTGCTAGCGCCCGCCCACTGAACACTGAAGCTTTCTTT.

The chain is built from TRBV4-1 and TRBJ2-5, with D perhaps TRBD1 (6 bases). Trimming removed 1 base from V and 4 bases from J, with 19 bases in between. Germline V gives CDR1 MGHRA, CDR2 YSYEKL. The CDR3 runs to 17 residues. The CDR3 loop reads CASSQGPDSIRSETQYF. CDR3 bases: TGCGCCAGCAGCCAAGGCCCGGACAGTATACGGTCAGAGACCCAGTACTTC.

The V gene is TRBV14, the J gene TRBJ2-5; 7 nucleotides align to TRBD1. Germline V CDR1 and CDR2: SGHDN, FVKESK. V dropped 4 bases and J dropped 7; count of bases not matched to a gene: 6. The CDR3 consists of 13 residues. The CDR3 is CASSRQGFGTQYF. The CDR3 nucleotides read TGTGCCAGCAGCCGACAGGGTTTTGGGACCCAGTACTTC.

CDR3 protein: CASSPGSGYYGYTF. The CDR3 DNA reads TGCGCCAGCAGCCCCGGATCGGGGTACTATGGCTACACCTTC. The rearrangement links TRBV4-3 to TRBJ1-2; D not certain. CDR3 length equals 14 residues. The V end was cut by 4 bases, the J end by 3 bases, with 12 bases between. Germline V gives CDR1 LGHNA, CDR2 YSLEER.

The rearrangement links TRBV7-9 to TRBJ2-2; possibly TRBD1 for D (5 bases). V was shortened by 5 bases and J by 0 bases, with 16 bases between the two germline ends. From germline, CDR1 is SEHNR and CDR2 FQNEAQ (reference sequence). The CDR3 has 17 residues. The CDR3 here is CASSPNRQFANTGELFF. CDR3 DNA: TGTGCCAGCAGCCCAAACCGACAGTTCGCGAACACCGGGGAGCTGTTTTTT.

By its share, this clone is medium-sized. This rearrangement joins TRBV6-1 to TRBJ2-7; 7 bases fit TRBD1. Losses at the gene ends were 6 bases for V and 2 bases for J; bases not matched to a gene: 7. This CDR3 spans 14 amino acids. From germline, CDR1 is MNHNS and CDR2 SASEGT. Here the CDR3 DNA reads TGTGCCAGCAGGATCGGACAGGTCACCTACGAGCAGTACTTC. This encodes CASRIGQVTYEQYF.

The chain recombines TRBV15 with TRBJ1-4; D may be TRBD1 (5 bases). Trimming stripped 5 bases from V and 11 bases from J, with 15 bases between. CDR1 and CDR2 (germline): LNHNV, YYDKDF (reference sequence). The CDR3 is made up of 13 amino acids. The CDR3 loop reads CATSDRVRRKLFF. DNA for the CDR3: TGTGCCACCAGCGACAGAGTAAGGAGGAAACTGTTTTTT.

This clone appeared a few times. The gene calls are TRBV5-8 and TRBJ1-1; 9 bases match TRBD1. Germline V CDR1 and CDR2: SGHTS, YDEGEE. J was trimmed by 5 bases and V by 3 bases; bases with no gene match: 8. The CDR3 has 15 amino acids. The CDR3 is CASSSTGGGKTEAFF. The CDR3, as DNA: TGTGCCAGCAGCTCGACAGGGGGAGGGAAGACTGAAGCTTTCTTT.

The rearrangement joins TRBV14 to TRBJ2-1; no definite D call. The CDR3 runs to 17 residues. CDR1 and CDR2 from the germline V gene are SGHDN and FVKESK. V lost 1 base, J lost 2 bases, and 15 bases lay in between. The CDR3 sequence is CASSQATPRGPYNEQFF. The CDR3 nucleotides read TGTGCCAGCAGCCAAGCCACCCCCAGAGGACCCTACAATGAGCAGTTCTTC.

This chain links TRBV14 with TRBJ2-7; D unresolved. Germline lookup yields CDR1 SGHDN and CDR2 FVKESK. Between the trimmed V and J ends, which lost 4 bases and 0 bases, there was a span of 16 bases. The CDR3 spans 16 residues. The CDR3 here is CASSPFDGLSSYEQYF. As DNA, the CDR3 is TGTGCCAGCAGCCCTTTCGACGGGCTTAGCTCCTACGAGCAGTACTTC.

This sequence joins TRBV5-1 and TRBJ2-3; 7 bases are a match to TRBD2. There are 17 residues in the CDR3. Unmatched junction bases numbered 7, after V lost 0 bases and J lost 0 bases. CDR1 SGHRS and CDR2 YFSETQ come from the germline V gene. In nucleotides, the CDR3 is TGCGCCAGCAGCTTGGGCTTTAGCGGGTCGAGCACAGATACGCAGTATTTT. It encodes CASSLGFSGSSTDTQYF. The full variable domain, rest sourced from reference TRBV5-1 and TRBJ2-3, is KAGVTQTPRYLIKTRGQQVTLSCSPISGHRSVSWYQQTPGQGLQFLFEYFSETQRNKGNFPGRFSGRQFSNSRSEMNVSTLELGDSALYLCASSLGFSGSSTDTQYFGPGTRLTVL.

This clone was observed a handful of times. The V call is TRBV2, the J call TRBJ1-3; weak D call: TRBD1 (5 bases). Per the germline V gene, CDR1 is SNHLY and CDR2 is FYNNEI. This CDR3 has 16 residues. V was shortened by 6 bases and J by 0 bases, with 15 bases between the two germline ends. The CDR3 reads CASRPAGLHSGNTIYF. The CDR3, as DNA: TGTGCCAGCAGACCCGCAGGGCTACACTCTGGAAACACCATATATTTT.

This chain connects TRBV19 to TRBJ1-4, with a tentative D call TRBD1 (5 bases). The CDR3 sequence is 16 residues long. Germline V gives CDR1 LNHDA, CDR2 SQIVND (reference sequence). Between the trimmed V and J ends, which lost 2 bases and 7 bases, there was a span of 17 bases. The CDR3 spells CASSISSRSGTEKLFF. Written as DNA, the CDR3 is TGTGCCAGTAGTATATCTAGCAGATCTGGGACTGAAAAACTGTTTTTT.